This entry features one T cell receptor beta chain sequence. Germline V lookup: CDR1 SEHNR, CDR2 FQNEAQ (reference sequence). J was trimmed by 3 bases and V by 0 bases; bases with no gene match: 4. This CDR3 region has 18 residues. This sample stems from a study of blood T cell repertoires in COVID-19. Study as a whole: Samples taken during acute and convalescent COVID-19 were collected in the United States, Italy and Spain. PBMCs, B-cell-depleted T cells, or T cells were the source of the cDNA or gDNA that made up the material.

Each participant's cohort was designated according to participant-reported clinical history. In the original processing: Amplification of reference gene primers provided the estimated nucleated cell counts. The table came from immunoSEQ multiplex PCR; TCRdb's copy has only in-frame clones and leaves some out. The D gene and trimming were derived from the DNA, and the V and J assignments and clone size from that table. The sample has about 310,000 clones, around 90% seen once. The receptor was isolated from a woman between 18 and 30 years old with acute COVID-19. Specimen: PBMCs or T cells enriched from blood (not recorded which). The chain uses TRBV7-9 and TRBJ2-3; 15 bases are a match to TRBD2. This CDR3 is CASSLAPGLAGGTDTQYF. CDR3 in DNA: TGTGCCAGCAGCTTAGCTCCGGGACTAGCGGGAGGAACAGATACGCAGTATTTT.